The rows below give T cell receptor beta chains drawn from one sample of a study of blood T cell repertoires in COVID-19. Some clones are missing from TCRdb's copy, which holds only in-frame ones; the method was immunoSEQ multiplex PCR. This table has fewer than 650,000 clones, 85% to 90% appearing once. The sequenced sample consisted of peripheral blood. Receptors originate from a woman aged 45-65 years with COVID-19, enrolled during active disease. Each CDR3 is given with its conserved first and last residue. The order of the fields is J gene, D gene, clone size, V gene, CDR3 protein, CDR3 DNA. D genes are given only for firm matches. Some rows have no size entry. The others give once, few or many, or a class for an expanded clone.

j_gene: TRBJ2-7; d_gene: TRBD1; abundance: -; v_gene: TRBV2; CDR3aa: CASSVDRASYEQYF; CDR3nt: TGTGCCAGCAGTGTTGACAGGGCTTCCTACGAGCAGTACTTC
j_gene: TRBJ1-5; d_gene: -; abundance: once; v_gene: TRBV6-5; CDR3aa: CASSLETVGGNQPQHF; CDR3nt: TGTGCCAGCAGTTTAGAGACGGTGGGAGGCAATCAGCCCCAGCATTTT
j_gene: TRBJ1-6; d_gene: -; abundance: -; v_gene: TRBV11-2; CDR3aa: CASSPLGGEGSPLHF; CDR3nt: TGTGCCAGCAGCCCCCTTGGGGGGGAAGGGTCACCCCTCCACTTT
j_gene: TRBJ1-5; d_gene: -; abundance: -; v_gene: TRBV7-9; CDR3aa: CASSSHLGGVGDQPQHF; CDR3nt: TGTGCCAGCAGCTCCCACCTCGGCGGGGTGGGGGATCAGCCCCAGCATTTT
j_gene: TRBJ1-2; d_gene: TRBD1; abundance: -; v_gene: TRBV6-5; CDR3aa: CASSPEGTGYGYTF; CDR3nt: TGTGCCAGCAGTCCCGAGGGGACAGGGTATGGCTACACCTTC
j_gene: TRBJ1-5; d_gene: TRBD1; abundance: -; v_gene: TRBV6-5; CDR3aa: CASSSGTGANQPQHF; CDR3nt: TGTGCCAGCAGCTCCGGGACAGGGGCCAATCAGCCCCAGCATTTT
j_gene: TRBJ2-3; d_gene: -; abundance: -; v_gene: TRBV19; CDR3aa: CASSHVGPTDTQYF; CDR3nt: TGTGCCAGTAGCCACGTTGGGCCCACAGATACGCAGTATTTT
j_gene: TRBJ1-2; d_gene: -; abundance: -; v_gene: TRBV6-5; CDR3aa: CASSYLQTNYGYTF; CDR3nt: TGTGCCAGCAGTTACCTCCAGACTAACTATGGCTACACCTTC
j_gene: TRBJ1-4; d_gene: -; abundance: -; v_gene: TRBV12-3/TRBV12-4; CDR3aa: CASGFGEKLFF; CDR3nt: TGTGCCAGCGGGTTCGGGGAAAAACTGTTTTTT
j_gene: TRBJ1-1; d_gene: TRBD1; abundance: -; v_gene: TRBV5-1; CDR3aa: CASSSNQGQGEGAFF; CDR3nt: TGCGCCAGCAGCTCAAATCAGGGACAGGGGGAAGGGGCTTTCTTT
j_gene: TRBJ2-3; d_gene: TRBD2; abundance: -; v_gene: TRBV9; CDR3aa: CASSVDTSGGARDTQYF; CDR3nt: TGTGCCAGCAGCGTAGATACTAGCGGGGGGGCGAGAGATACGCAGTATTTT
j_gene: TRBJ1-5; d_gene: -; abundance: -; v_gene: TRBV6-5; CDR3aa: CASSLTASNQPQHF; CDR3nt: TGTGCCAGCAGTTTGACAGCTAGCAATCAGCCCCAGCATTTT
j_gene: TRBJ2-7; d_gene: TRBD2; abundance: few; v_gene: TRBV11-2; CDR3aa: CASSRIAGRTYEQYF; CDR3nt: TGTGCCAGCAGCCGCATAGCGGGGAGAACCTACGAGCAGTACTTC
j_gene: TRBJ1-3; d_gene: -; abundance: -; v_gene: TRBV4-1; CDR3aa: CASSQAALGGPSGNTIYF; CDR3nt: TGCGCCAGCAGCCAAGCTGCCCTCGGGGGGCCCTCTGGAAACACCATATATTTT
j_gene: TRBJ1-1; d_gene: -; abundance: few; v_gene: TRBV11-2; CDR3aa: CASSSSRNTEAFF; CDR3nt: TGTGCCAGCAGCTCTTCTAGGAACACTGAAGCTTTCTTT
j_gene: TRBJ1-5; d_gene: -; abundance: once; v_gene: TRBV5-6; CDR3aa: CASSPSGFHSNQPQHF; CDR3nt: TGTGCCAGCAGCCCGTCGGGATTTCATAGCAATCAGCCCCAGCATTTT
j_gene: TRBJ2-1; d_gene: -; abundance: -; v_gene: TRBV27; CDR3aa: CASRGGSSYNEQFF; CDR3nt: TGTGCGTCGAGGGGGGGGAGCTCCTACAATGAGCAGTTCTTC
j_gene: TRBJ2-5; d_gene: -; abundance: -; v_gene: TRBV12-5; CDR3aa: CASGGRVNQETQYF; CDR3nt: TGTGCTAGTGGTGGCCGGGTTAACCAAGAGACCCAGTACTTC
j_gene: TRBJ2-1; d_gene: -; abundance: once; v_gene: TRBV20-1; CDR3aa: CSAPGGNEQFF; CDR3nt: TGCAGTGCTCCTGGCGGAAATGAGCAGTTCTTC
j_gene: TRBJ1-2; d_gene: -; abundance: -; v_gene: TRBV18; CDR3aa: CASSPRVERGYGYTF; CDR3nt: TGTGCCAGCTCACCACGAGTAGAAAGGGGCTATGGCTACACCTTC
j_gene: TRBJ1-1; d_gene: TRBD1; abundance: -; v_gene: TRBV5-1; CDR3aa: CASIAGGRNTEAFF; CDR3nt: TGCGCCAGCATTGCAGGGGGCCGTAACACTGAAGCTTTCTTT
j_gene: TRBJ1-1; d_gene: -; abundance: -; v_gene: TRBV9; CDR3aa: CASSGANPSAKGSEAFF; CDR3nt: TGTGCCAGCAGCGGAGCGAACCCAAGCGCGAAGGGGTCTGAAGCTTTCTTT
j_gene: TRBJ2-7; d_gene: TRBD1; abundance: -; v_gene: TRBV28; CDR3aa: CASSTRTGTPYEQYF; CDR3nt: TGTGCCAGCAGTACGAGGACAGGGACACCCTACGAGCAGTACTTC
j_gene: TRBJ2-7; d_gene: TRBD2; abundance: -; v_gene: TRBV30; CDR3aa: CAWSVPGLGAGYEQYF; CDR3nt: TGTGCCTGGAGTGTCCCGGGACTAGGGGCGGGCTACGAGCAGTACTTC
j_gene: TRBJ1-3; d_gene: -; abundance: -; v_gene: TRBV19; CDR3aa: CASTPTGPNGNTIYF; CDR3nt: TGTGCCAGTACTCCGACAGGACCAAATGGAAACACCATATATTTT
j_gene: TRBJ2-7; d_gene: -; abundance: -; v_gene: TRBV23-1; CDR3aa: CASSLRPASGHDEQYF; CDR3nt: TGCGCCAGCAGTCTACGACCGGCCTCAGGACACGACGAGCAGTACTTC
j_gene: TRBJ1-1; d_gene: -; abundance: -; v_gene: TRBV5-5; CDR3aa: CASSSLGGGMNTEAFF; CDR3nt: TGTGCCAGCAGCTCCCTTGGGGGGGGCATGAACACTGAAGCTTTCTTT
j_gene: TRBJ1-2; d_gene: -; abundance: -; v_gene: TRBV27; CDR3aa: CASSARPGAGYGYTF; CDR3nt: TGTGCCAGCAGTGCCCGTCCAGGGGCAGGCTATGGCTACACCTTC
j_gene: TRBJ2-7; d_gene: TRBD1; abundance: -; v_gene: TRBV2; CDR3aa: CASSRTGGEQYF; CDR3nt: TGTGCCAGCAGTCGTACAGGGGGCGAGCAGTACTTC
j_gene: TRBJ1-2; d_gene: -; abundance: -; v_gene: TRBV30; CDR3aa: CAWSADGRGGYTF; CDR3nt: TGTGCCTGGAGTGCCGACGGCCGGGGGGGCTACACCTTC
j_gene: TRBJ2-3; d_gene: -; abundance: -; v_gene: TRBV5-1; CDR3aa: CASSVQSGLGDTQYF; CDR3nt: TGCGCCAGCAGCGTTCAAAGTGGGCTGGGAGATACGCAGTATTTT
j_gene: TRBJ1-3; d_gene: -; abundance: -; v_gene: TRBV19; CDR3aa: CASGHLGPGAGNTIYF; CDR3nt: TGTGCCAGTGGACACCTGGGGCCAGGGGCTGGAAACACCATATATTTT